This entry features one T cell receptor (beta chain) sequence. Its antigen is unknown. Once cultured for approximately 10 days, the cells underwent separation to obtain CD4+ T cells. Vaccinees lacked prior SARS-CoV-2 infection and tested negative for nucleocapsid antibodies. The data stem from a study of vaccination effects on CD4 cells after COVID-19. The wider study: Everyone in the study got two shots of either the BNT162b2 or mRNA-1273 vaccine.

Sequenced by immunoSEQ multiplex PCR; TCRdb stores in-frame clones only, minus some. The sample includes 25,000 to 30,000 clones, 65% seen only once; the top ten take 8% to 10%. CDR1 PRHDT and CDR2 FYEKMQ come from the germline V gene (reference sequence). V lost 0 bases, J lost 6 bases, and 6 bases stayed unmatched. The CDR3 runs 15 residues. Overall study results and limits: Healthy vaccinees' vaccine-induced clones included only 1 of 255 that recognized common cold coronaviruses.

The TCR sequence derives from a human donor who received a COVID-19 vaccine. The chain carries TRBV13 and TRBJ1-2, with 8 bases matching TRBD1. The specimen was CD4+ T cells from PBMCs cultured without peptide, collected before COVID-19 vaccination. The DNA of the CDR3 is TGTGCCAGCAGCTTAGGGCCGTCAGGGGGCGATGGCTACACCTTC. Translated: CASSLGPSGGDGYTF.